Here is one T cell receptor beta chain with its context. Its target is unknown. Germline V gene sequence: CDR1 MNHEY, CDR2 SVGEGT. Trimming stripped 4 bases from V and 0 bases from J, with 12 bases between. The CDR3 spans 15 residues. This specimen belongs to a study of T cell responses to AZD1222 COVID-19 vaccine. The protocol was immunoSEQ multiplex PCR, while the TCRdb copy is restricted to in-frame clones and leaves out a portion. Among about 73,000 clones listed, about 91% were seen once. General observations from the study: Females made up more of the donors, who were largely white British, and clonal diversity may have come out too low. The repertoires were collected only after the peak T cell response. Nearly half of the spike-specific TCRs reportedly recognize variant regions that carry no mutations.

This TCR derives from an adult in good health. V is TRBV6-2 or TRBV6-3 and J is TRBJ1-1; D remains ambiguous. This specimen was peripheral blood, taken on day 0 of AZD1222 vaccination. In DNA, the CDR3 is TGTGCCAGCAGTTGGGCAAGAGAGATGAACACTGAAGCTTTCTTT. Encoded protein: CASSWAREMNTEAFF.